This T cell receptor (beta chain) is from a study of beta chain features in type 1 diabetes. Since all of the isolated RNA was reverse transcribed, expressed TCRB transcripts were what got sequenced. Sequencing was performed with immunoSEQ multiplex PCR; in TCRdb, only in-frame clones are kept and a portion is missing. The sample has about 900,000 clones; roughly 15% are singletons. The length of the CDR3 is 16 residues. With 3 bases removed from V and 2 bases from J, the gap between germline ends came to 11 bases. CDR1 is LNHDA, CDR2 SQIVND, per germline (reference sequence). Specimen: naive CD4+ T cells from blood. This clonotype was obtained from a woman younger than 35 in good health. The chain uses TRBV19 and TRBJ2-6; perhaps TRBD2 as D (6 bases). The chain's CDR3 is CASSIAGRAGANVLTF. As DNA, the CDR3 is TGTGCCAGTAGTATTGCGGGGAGAGCTGGGGCCAACGTCCTGACTTTC.